The clone carrying this TCR beta chain appeared once. Its antigen is unknown. The record originates from a study of neurological immune-mediated disorders. Regarding the study as a whole: The highest TCR clonal expansion occurred in HTLV-1-associated myelopathy; multiple sclerosis fell below healthy controls.

The sample's time point: technical triplicate 2. CDR1 and CDR2 from the germline V gene are SGHVS and FQNEAQ. Trimming at V came to 1 base and at J to 7 bases, leaving 13 bases not matched to a gene. CDR3 length: 16 amino acids. TCRdb passed the 5' RACE reads through MiXCR, listing each CDR3 protein once. Among under 70,000 distinct CDR3 sequences listed, around 24% were seen once. The specimen sequenced was PBMCs. The genes are TRBV7-8 and TRBJ2-7; 7 bases align to TRBD2. The source is a man between 60 and 75 years old with HTLV-1-associated myelopathy (HAM/TSP). The CDR3 bases are TGTGCCAGCAGCTTAGTGGCTAGCGGTACGATTCGAGAGCAGTACTTC. The encoded protein is CASSLVASGTIREQYF. Based on the CDR3 plus reference TRBV7-8 and TRBJ2-7, the full variable domain is GAGVSQSPRYKVAKRGQDVALRCDPISGHVSLFWYQQALGQGPEFLTYFQNEAQLDKSGLPSDRFFAERPEGSVSTLKIQRTQQEDSAVYLCASSLVASGTIREQYFGPGTRLTVT.